The 28 T cell receptor beta chains below were found in one sample sequenced in a study of cytomegalovirus exposure and HLA in healthy donors. 13 Jbeta primers and 60 Vbeta primers were used for the PCR. The assay was immunoSEQ multiplex PCR, and TCRdb's table has in-frame clones only and misses some. The sample has about 120,000 clones, less than 85% seen once. Sequencing was performed on PBMCs. These receptors originate from a woman between 35 and 50 years old in good health and CMV-seronegative.

The chain is built from TRBV29-1 and TRBJ2-5, with D perhaps TRBD1 (6 bases). The CDR3 covers 13 residues. Trimming removed 8 bases from V and 5 bases from J, with 18 bases in between. Per the germline V gene, CDR1 is SQVTM and CDR2 is ANQGSEA. CDR3 sequence (DNA): TGCAGCACCCGGGACACCCCTTCGGAGACCCAGTACTTC. Encoded protein: CSTRDTPSETQYF. Full variable domain (outside the CDR3, taken from reference TRBV29-1 and TRBJ2-5): SAVISQKPSRDICQRGTSLTIQCQVDSQVTMMFWYRQQPGQSLTLIATANQGSEATYESGFVIDKFPISRPNLTFSTLTVSNMSPEDSSIYLCSTRDTPSETQYFGPGTRLLVL.

The V gene is TRBV13, the J gene TRBJ1-2, with TRBD1 matching over 9 bases. The CDR3 length is 14 residues. Germline CDR1 reads PRHDT; CDR2 reads FYEKMQ (reference sequence). Trimming at V came to 5 bases and at J to 5 bases, leaving 6 bases not matched to a gene. CDR3 region: CASSQRTGEYGYTF. DNA for the CDR3: TGTGCCAGCAGCCAAAGGACAGGGGAATATGGCTACACCTTC.

The rearrangement uses TRBV18 and TRBJ2-1, with a tentative D call TRBD2 (6 bases). Germline V gene lookup returns CDR1 KGHSH and CDR2 LQKENI. Between the trimmed V and J ends, which lost 4 bases and 4 bases, there was a span of 8 bases. CDR3 length equals 13 residues. The CDR3 bases are TGTGCCAGCTCACTTAGCGGTTACAATGAGCAGTTCTTC. Protein: CASSLSGYNEQFF.

The chain combines TRBV28 with TRBJ2-7, with TRBD2 identical over 11 bases. J lost 2 bases, V lost 6 bases, and 9 bases had no gene match. This CDR3 spans 16 amino acids. Germline lookup yields CDR1 MDHEN and CDR2 SYDVKM. CDR3 sequence reads: CASSPPRLAGTYEQYF. The DNA for the CDR3 is TGTGCCAGCAGCCCTCCTCGACTAGCGGGAACCTACGAGCAGTACTTC.

This clone was picked up a small number of times. The V call is TRBV6-4, the J call TRBJ2-3, with a possible D match to TRBD1 (5 bases). Germline assignment: CDR1 MRHNA and CDR2 SNTAGT. Trimming took 3 bases from V and 4 from J, leaving 17 bases between them. The CDR3 extends over 16 amino acids. The DNA of the CDR3 is TGTGCCAGCAGTGATGGGGCATCCATAGCCCCAGATACGCAGTATTTT. It yields the protein CASSDGASIAPDTQYF.

This sequence joins TRBV7-8 and TRBJ2-3; D is possibly TRBD1 (5 bases). Germline V gene data show CDR1 as SGHVS and CDR2 as FQNEAQ. This CDR3 contains 13 residues. V was pared by 7 bases and J by 4 bases, with 12 bases between. Written as DNA, the CDR3 is TGTGCCAGCAATATAGGGGTCGCAGATACGCAGTATTTT. Its protein product is CASNIGVADTQYF.

This clone was seen a handful of times. The chain's CDR3 is CASSEVYGASTDTQYF. The CDR3 DNA is TGTGCCAGCAGTGAAGTTTACGGAGCTTCTACAGATACGCAGTATTTT. The genes are TRBV2 and TRBJ2-3, with D uncertain. The CDR3 covers 16 residues. Germline V gives CDR1 SNHLY, CDR2 FYNNEI. Trimming shortened V by 1 base and J by 3 bases, and 14 bases separated the two germline ends.

In its sample, this clone was seen many times. The chain couples TRBV11-2 to TRBJ1-2; D is uncertain. This CDR3 contains 11 residues. From germline, CDR1 is SGHAT and CDR2 FQNNGV. V lost 5 bases and J lost 10, with 11 bases in between. DNA for the CDR3: TGTGCCAGCAGCCACGAAGCCTCCTACACCTTC. This translates into CASSHEASYTF.

In its sample, this clone was seen once. The V and J genes are TRBV5-1 and TRBJ2-3, with 9 bases fitting TRBD1. The CDR3 contains 15 residues. Germline V gene sequence: CDR1 SGHRS, CDR2 YFSETQ. V gave up 2 bases and J gave up 4 bases; unmatched junction bases: 5. Here the CDR3 reads CASSLNDRGADTQYF. CDR3 nucleotide sequence: TGCGCCAGCAGCTTAAATGACAGGGGGGCAGATACGCAGTATTTT. The full variable domain, completed using reference TRBV5-1 and TRBJ2-3, is KAGVTQTPRYLIKTRGQQVTLSCSPISGHRSVSWYQQTPGQGLQFLFEYFSETQRNKGNFPGRFSGRQFSNSRSEMNVSTLELGDSALYLCASSLNDRGADTQYFGPGTRLTVL.

The chain couples TRBV18 to TRBJ2-7, with a weak D call TRBD2 (6 bases). Trimming took off 2 bases at V and 0 bases at J, with 11 bases between the two ends. The CDR3 extends over 15 amino acids. The V gene's germline CDR1 is KGHSH and CDR2 LQKENI. The CDR3 is CASSPGRGSSYEQYF. CDR3 DNA: TGTGCCAGCTCACCAGGACGGGGGAGCTCCTACGAGCAGTACTTC.

The rearrangement uses TRBV6-6 and TRBJ2-1; 10 bases match TRBD2. This CDR3 comprises 15 residues. With V trimmed by 6 bases and J by 1 base, 3 bases remained unmatched. Germline V gene sequence: CDR1 MNHNY, CDR2 SVGAGI (reference sequence). CDR3 nucleotides: TGTGCCAGCAGCGTACTAGCGGGGTCCTACAATGAGCAGTTCTTC. This translates into CASSVLAGSYNEQFF.

This chain links TRBV9 with TRBJ2-2; the D is unclear. The CDR3 is 15 residues long. Per the germline V gene, CDR1 is SGDLS and CDR2 is YYNGEE. V lost 2 bases, J lost 1 base, and 9 bases lay in between. The CDR3 DNA is TGTGCCAGCAGCGTTGAGATCCAGAACACCGGGGAGCTGTTTTTT. Its protein is CASSVEIQNTGELFF.

The gene calls are TRBV4-1 and TRBJ2-1, with 13 bases lining up with TRBD2. This CDR3 is built from 17 residues. Unmatched junction bases numbered 8, after V lost 2 bases and J lost 7 bases. CDR1 and CDR2 (germline): MGHRA, YSYEKL. CDR3 in amino acids: CASSQHRLAGGDNEQFF. DNA for the CDR3: TGCGCCAGCAGCCAACACCGACTAGCGGGGGGAGATAATGAGCAGTTCTTC.

The CDR3 loop reads CASSPPARYEQYF. The DNA for the CDR3 is TGTGCCAGCAGCCCCCCTGCCCGGTACGAGCAGTACTTC. The chain joins TRBV14 to TRBJ2-7; D is uncertain. Germline V gene sequence: CDR1 SGHDN, CDR2 FVKESK. CDR3 length: 13 residues. V was trimmed by 4 bases and J by 4 bases, leaving 11 bases between them. The full variable domain, its missing parts supplied by reference TRBV14 and TRBJ2-7, is EAGVTQFPSHSVIEKGQTVTLRCDPISGHDNLYWYRRVMGKEIKFLLHFVKESKQDESGMPNNRFLAERTGGTYSTLKVQPAELEDSGVYFCASSPPARYEQYFGPGTRLTVT.

The V and J genes are TRBV7-7 and TRBJ2-5; TRBD2 matches 11 bases. V shed 6 bases, J shed 9 bases, and the junction held 6 bases outside the gene matches. The germline CDR1 and CDR2 sequences are SSHAT and FNYEAQ (reference sequence). This CDR3 has 13 residues. The CDR3 reads CASSSGGAGAQYF. DNA of the CDR3: TGTGCCAGCAGTAGCGGGGGGGCCGGGGCCCAGTACTTC.

There are a few counts of this clone. The rearrangement uses TRBV7-9 and TRBJ2-5; tentatively, D is TRBD1 (6 bases). With 5 bases removed from V and 2 bases from J, the gap between germline ends came to 12 bases. Germline V gene sequence: CDR1 SEHNR, CDR2 FQNEAQ (reference sequence). This CDR3 region has 14 residues. This chain's CDR3 is CASSPGVGQETQYF. DNA for the CDR3: TGTGCCAGCAGCCCAGGGGTAGGTCAAGAGACCCAGTACTTC.

The chain is built from TRBV6-1 and TRBJ2-5; 8 bases agree with TRBD1. V dropped 10 bases and J dropped 5; count of bases not matched to a gene: 6. Germline values: CDR1 MNHNS, CDR2 SASEGT. The CDR3 length is 12 residues. The CDR3 here is CATDRGRETQYF. CDR3 DNA: TGTGCCACCGACAGGGGACGGGAGACCCAGTACTTC.

The rearrangement uses TRBV2 and TRBJ2-3; unclear D gene. The CDR3 has 14 residues. V lost 3 bases and J lost 2, with 9 bases in between. The germline V gene has CDR1 SNHLY and CDR2 FYNNEI. This chain's CDR3 is CASSDGRNTDTQYF. In nucleotides, the CDR3 is TGTGCCAGCAGTGATGGCCGCAACACAGATACGCAGTATTTT.

A few counts support this clone. Its ends do not fully match the called genes, so a read error is possible. V is TRBV5-5 and J is TRBJ2-1, with D uncertain. The germline V gene encodes CDR1 SGHKS and CDR2 YYEKEE (reference sequence). The CDR3 length is 15 residues. The CDR3 here is CASSQAMSSYNEQFF. The DNA of the CDR3 is TGCGCCAGCAGCCAGGCGATGTCCTCCTACAATGAGCAGTTCTTC.

A few counts support this clone. V usage is TRBV5-6 and J usage is TRBJ2-5, with unresolved D. The V gene's germline CDR1 is SGHDT and CDR2 YYEEEE. The V gene lost 1 base and the J gene lost 6 bases, with 4 bases spanning the gap. The CDR3 is 11 residues long. CDR3 protein: CASSLQKTQYF. The CDR3 DNA is TGTGCCAGCAGCTTGCAGAAGACCCAGTACTTC. The entire variable domain, with the rest obtained from reference TRBV5-6 and TRBJ2-5, is as follows: DAGVTQSPTHLIKTRGQQVTLRCSPKSGHDTVSWYQQALGQGPQFIFQYYEEEERQRGNFPDRFSGHQFPNYSSELNVNALLLGDSALYLCASSLQKTQYFGPGTRLLVL.

The V gene is TRBV2, the J gene TRBJ2-7; D is unclear. Between the trimmed V and J ends, which lost 4 bases and 3 bases, there was a span of 4 bases. In germline, CDR1 is SNHLY, CDR2 FYNNEI. The CDR3 loop spans 11 amino acids. The CDR3 DNA follows: TGTGCCAGCAGTGCGGGCTACGAGCAGTACTTC. Translated: CASSAGYEQYF.

The chain uses TRBV28 and TRBJ1-5; no reliable D call. From germline, CDR1 is MDHEN and CDR2 SYDVKM. This CDR3 contains 11 residues. With 5 bases removed from V and 4 bases from J, the gap between germline ends came to 3 bases. CDR3 loop: CASSLNQPQHF. The CDR3 DNA reads TGTGCCAGCAGTCTTAATCAGCCCCAGCATTTT. The entire variable domain, with the rest obtained from reference TRBV28 and TRBJ1-5, is as follows: DVKVTQSSRYLVKRTGEKVFLECVQDMDHENMFWYRQDPGLGLRLIYFSYDVKMKEKGDIPEGYSVSREKKERFSLILESASTNQTSMYLCASSLNQPQHFGDGTRLSIL.

The chain joins TRBV2 to TRBJ2-2; 11 bases are a match to TRBD2. CDR3 length: 16 amino acids. The germline V gene encodes CDR1 SNHLY and CDR2 FYNNEI. The ends lost 11 bases at V and 4 bases at J; junction bases unmatched: 12. In DNA form, the CDR3 reads TGTGCCGTTCCGGGACTAGCGGTATTTGGCACCGGGGAGCTGTTTTTT. It is translated as CAVPGLAVFGTGELFF.

V usage is TRBV7-2 and J usage is TRBJ2-3; 7 nucleotides line up with TRBD2. With V trimmed by 9 bases and J by 4 bases, 13 bases remained unmatched. The germline V gene has CDR1 SGHTA and CDR2 FQGNSA. The CDR3 consists of 15 residues. The CDR3, as DNA: TGTGCCAGTATGGCAGCGGGGTCTGGGGCAGATACGCAGTATTTT. It codes for CASMAAGSGADTQYF.

The chain carries TRBV9 and TRBJ1-6, with a tentative D call TRBD1 (6 bases). The germline V gene has CDR1 SGDLS and CDR2 YYNGEE. Trimming stripped 4 bases from V and 7 bases from J, with 15 bases between. The CDR3 is made up of 15 amino acids. The CDR3 sequence: CASSPDAGVNSPLHF. CDR3 DNA: TGTGCCAGCAGCCCGGACGCAGGGGTAAATTCACCCCTCCACTTT.

This chain joins TRBV14 and TRBJ2-5; 12 bases agree with TRBD2. This CDR3 region has 19 residues. The V gene end was trimmed by 4 bases and the J gene end by 5 bases; junction bases not matched to a gene: 17. Per the germline V gene, CDR1 is SGHDN and CDR2 is FVKESK. The CDR3 protein is CASSPDRRLAGVGLETQYF. In nucleotides, the CDR3 is TGTGCCAGCAGCCCAGATCGAAGACTAGCGGGGGTGGGCCTGGAGACCCAGTACTTC.

V usage is TRBV6-5 and J usage is TRBJ1-2; D not certain. Trimming left V 0 bases short and J 4 bases short, with 9 bases between. CDR1 is MNHEY, CDR2 SVGAGI, per germline. CDR3 length: 14 amino acids. The CDR3 DNA reads TGTGCCAGCAGTTACTCAGCACCAAGCTATGGCTACACCTTC. Translated, it gives CASSYSAPSYGYTF.

CDR3 bases: TGTGCCAGCAGCAATCTAGCGTCGGGGACAGATACGCAGTATTTT. It encodes CASSNLASGTDTQYF. This rearrangement joins TRBV2 to TRBJ2-3; D perhaps matches TRBD2 (6 bases). The CDR3 loop spans 15 amino acids. Germline V gene sequence: CDR1 SNHLY, CDR2 FYNNEI. With 6 bases removed from V and 3 bases from J, the gap between germline ends came to 16 bases.